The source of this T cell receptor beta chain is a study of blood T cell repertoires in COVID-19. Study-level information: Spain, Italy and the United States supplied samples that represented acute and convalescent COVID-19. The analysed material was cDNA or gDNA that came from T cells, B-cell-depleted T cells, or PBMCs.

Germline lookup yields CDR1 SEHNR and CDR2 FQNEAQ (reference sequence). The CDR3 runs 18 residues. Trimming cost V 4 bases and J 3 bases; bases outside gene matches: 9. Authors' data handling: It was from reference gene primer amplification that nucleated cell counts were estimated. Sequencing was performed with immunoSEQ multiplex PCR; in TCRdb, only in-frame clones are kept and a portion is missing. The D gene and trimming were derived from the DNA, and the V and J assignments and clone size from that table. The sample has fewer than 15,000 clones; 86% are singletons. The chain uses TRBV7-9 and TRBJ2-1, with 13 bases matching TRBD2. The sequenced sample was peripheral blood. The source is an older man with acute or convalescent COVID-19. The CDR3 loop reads CASSSTSGGRAGYNEQFF. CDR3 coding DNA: TGTGCCAGCAGCTCGACTAGCGGGGGGCGAGCAGGCTACAATGAGCAGTTCTTC.